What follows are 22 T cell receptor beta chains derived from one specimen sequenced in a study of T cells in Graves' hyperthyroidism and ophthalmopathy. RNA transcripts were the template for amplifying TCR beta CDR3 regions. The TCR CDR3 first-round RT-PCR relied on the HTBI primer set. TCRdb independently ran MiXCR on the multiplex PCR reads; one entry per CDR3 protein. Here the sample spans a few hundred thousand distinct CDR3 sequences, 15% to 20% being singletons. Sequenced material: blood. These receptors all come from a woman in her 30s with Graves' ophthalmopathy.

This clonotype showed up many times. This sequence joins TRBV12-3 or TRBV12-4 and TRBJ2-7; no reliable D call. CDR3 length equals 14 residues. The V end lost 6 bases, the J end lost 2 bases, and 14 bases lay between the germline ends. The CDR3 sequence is CASSHLGAPYEQYF. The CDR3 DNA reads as TGTGCCAGCAGCCATCTAGGTGCCCCCTACGAGCAGTACTTC.

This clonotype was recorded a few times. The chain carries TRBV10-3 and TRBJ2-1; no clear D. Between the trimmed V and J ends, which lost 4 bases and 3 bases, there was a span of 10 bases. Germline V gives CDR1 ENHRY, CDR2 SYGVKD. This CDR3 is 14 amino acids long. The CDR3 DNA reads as TGTGCCATCAGTGGGGCTGAGAACTACAATGAGCAGTTCTTC. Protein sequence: CAISGAENYNEQFF.

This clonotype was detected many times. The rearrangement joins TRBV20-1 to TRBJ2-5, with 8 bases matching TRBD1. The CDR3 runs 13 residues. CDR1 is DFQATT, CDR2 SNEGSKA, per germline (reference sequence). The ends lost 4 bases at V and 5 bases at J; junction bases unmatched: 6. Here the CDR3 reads CSATTGVRETQYF. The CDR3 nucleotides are TGCAGTGCTACGACAGGGGTTAGGGAGACCCAGTACTTC.

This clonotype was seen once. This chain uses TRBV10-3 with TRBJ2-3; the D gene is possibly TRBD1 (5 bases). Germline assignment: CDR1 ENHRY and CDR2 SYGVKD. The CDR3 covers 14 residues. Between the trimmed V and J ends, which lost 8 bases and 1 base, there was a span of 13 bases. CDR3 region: CAIAEGRGTDTQYF. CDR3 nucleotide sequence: TGTGCCATCGCCGAAGGCAGGGGCACAGATACGCAGTATTTT.

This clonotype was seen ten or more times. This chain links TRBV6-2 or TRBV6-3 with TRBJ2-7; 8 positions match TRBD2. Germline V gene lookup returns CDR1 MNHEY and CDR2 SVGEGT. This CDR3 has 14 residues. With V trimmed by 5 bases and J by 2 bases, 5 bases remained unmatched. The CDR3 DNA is TGTGCCAGCAGTCCCGGGACTAGACCCTACGAGCAGTACTTC. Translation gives CASSPGTRPYEQYF.

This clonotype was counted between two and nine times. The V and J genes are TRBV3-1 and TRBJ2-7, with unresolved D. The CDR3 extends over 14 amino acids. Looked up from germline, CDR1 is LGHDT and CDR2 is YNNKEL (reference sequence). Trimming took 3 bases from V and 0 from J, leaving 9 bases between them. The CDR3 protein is CASSQSLSSYEQYF. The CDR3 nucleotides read TGTGCCAGCAGCCAGTCCCTTAGCTCCTACGAGCAGTACTTC.

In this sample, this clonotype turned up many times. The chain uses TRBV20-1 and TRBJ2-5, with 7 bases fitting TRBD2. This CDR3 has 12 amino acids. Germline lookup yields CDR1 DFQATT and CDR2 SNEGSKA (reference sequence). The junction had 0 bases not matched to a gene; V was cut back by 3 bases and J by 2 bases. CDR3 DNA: TGCAGTGCTAGCGGGAGGCAAGAGACCCAGTACTTC. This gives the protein CSASGRQETQYF.

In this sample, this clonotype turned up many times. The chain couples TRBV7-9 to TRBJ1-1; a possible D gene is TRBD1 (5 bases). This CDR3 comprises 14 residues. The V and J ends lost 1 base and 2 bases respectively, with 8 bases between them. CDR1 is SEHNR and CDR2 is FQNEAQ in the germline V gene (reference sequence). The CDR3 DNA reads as TGTGCCAGCAGCTTAGGGACAAGTAACACTGAAGCTTTCTTT. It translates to CASSLGTSNTEAFF.

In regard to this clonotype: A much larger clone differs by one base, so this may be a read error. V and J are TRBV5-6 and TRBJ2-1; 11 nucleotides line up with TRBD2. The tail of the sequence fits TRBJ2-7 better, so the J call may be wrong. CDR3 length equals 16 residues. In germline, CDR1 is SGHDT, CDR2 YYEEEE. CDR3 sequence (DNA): TGTGCCAGCAGCTTGGCCGAGACTAGCGGGAACAATGAGCAGTACTTC. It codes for CASSLAETSGNNEQYF.

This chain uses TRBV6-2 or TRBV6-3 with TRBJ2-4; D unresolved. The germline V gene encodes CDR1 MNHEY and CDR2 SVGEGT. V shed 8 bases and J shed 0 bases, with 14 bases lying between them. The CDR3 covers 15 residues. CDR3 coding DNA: TGTGCCAGCCACCCGTTTGGTGTAGCCAAAAACATTCAGTACTTC. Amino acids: CASHPFGVAKNIQYF.

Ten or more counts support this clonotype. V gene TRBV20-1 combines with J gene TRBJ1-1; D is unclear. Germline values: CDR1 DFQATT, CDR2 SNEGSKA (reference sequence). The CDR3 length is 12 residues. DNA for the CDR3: TGCAGGGGATGGGGTGGAGCCACTGAAGCTTTCTTT. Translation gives CRGWGGATEAFF.

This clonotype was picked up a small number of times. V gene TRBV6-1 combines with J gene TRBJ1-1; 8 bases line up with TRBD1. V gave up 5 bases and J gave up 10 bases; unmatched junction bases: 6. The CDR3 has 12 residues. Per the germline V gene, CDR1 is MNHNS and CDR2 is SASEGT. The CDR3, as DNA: TGTGCCAGCAGTTCGCAGGGGGCGTCAGCTTTCTTT. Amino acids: CASSSQGASAFF.

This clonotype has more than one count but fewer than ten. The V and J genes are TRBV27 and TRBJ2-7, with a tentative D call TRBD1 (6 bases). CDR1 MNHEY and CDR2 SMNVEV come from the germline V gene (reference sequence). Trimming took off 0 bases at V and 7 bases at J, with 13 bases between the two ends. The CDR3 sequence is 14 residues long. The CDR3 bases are TGTGCCAGCAGTTTATCGAGGGCAGGGGATGAGCAGTACTTC. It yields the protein CASSLSRAGDEQYF.

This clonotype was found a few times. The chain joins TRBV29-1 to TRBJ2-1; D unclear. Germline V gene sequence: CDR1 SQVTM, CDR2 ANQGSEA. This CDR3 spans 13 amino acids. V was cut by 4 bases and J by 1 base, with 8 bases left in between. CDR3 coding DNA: TGCAGCGTTGGTGGGTGGTCCTACAATGAGCAGTTCTTC. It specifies CSVGGWSYNEQFF.

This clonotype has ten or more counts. CDR3 in DNA: TGTGCCAGCAGTTTCGGACAGGGTGAAGAGCAGTACTTC. It specifies CASSFGQGEEQYF. V is TRBV6-1 and J is TRBJ2-7; the match to TRBD1 covers 8 bases. The length of the CDR3 is 13 residues. The V and J ends lost 5 bases and 7 bases, in that order; junction bases with no gene match: 7. The germline V gene has CDR1 MNHNS and CDR2 SASEGT.

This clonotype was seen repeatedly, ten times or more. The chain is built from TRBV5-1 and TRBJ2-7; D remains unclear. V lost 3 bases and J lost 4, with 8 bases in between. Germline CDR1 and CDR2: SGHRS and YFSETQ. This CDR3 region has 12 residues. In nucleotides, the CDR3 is TGCGCCAGCAGCTCGTACGGATACGAGCAGTACTTC. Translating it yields CASSSYGYEQYF.

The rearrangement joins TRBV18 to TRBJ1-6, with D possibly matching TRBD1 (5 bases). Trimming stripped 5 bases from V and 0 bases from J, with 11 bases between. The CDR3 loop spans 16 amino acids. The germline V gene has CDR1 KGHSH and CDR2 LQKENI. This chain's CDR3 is CASSSGWSSYNSPLHF. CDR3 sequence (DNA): TGTGCCAGCTCATCAGGGTGGAGCTCCTATAATTCACCCCTCCACTTT. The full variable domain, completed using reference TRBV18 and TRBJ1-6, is NAGVMQNPRHLVRRRGQEARLRCSPMKGHSHVYWYRQLPEEGLKFMVYLQKENIIDESGMPKERFSAEFPKEGPSILRIQQVVRGDSAAYFCASSSGWSSYNSPLHFGNGTRLTVT.

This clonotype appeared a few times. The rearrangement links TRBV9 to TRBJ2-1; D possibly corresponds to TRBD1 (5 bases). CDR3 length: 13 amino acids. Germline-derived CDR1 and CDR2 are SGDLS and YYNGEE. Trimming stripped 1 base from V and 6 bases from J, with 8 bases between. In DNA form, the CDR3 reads TGTGCCAGCAGCGTATGGGGCGGCAATGAGCAGTTCTTC. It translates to CASSVWGGNEQFF.

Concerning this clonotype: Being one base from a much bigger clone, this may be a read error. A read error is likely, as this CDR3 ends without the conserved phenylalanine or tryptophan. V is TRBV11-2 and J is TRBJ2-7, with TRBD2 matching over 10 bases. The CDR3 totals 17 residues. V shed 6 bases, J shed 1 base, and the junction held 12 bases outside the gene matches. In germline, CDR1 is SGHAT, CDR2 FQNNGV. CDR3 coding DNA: TGTGCCAGCAGGCTAGCGGGAGTCTTGGCCTCGTCCTACGAGCAGTACCTC. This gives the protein CASRLAGVLASSYEQYL.

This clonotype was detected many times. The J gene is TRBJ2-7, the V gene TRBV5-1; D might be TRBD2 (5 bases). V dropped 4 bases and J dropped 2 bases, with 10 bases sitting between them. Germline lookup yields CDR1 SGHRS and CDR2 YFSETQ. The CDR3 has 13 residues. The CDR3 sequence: CASSMEVAYEQYF. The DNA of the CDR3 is TGCGCCAGCAGCATGGAGGTAGCCTACGAGCAGTACTTC.

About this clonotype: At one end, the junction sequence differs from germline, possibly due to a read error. The CDR3 sequence: CATSETRASNNEQFF. CDR3 nucleotide sequence: TGTGCCACCAGCGAGACCAGAGCCTCCAACAATGAGCAGTTCTTC. The chain is built from TRBV15 and TRBJ2-1; D gene ambiguous. The CDR3 loop spans 15 amino acids. The germline CDR1 and CDR2 sequences are LNHNV and YYDKDF (reference sequence).

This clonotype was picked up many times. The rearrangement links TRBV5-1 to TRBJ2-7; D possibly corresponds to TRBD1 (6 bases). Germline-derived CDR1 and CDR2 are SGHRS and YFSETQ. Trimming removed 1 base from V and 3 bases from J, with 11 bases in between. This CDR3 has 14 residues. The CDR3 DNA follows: TGCGCCAGCAGCTTGACGCAGGGGAACTACGAGCAGTACTTC. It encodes CASSLTQGNYEQYF. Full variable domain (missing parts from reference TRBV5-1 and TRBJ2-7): KAGVTQTPRYLIKTRGQQVTLSCSPISGHRSVSWYQQTPGQGLQFLFEYFSETQRNKGNFPGRFSGRQFSNSRSEMNVSTLELGDSALYLCASSLTQGNYEQYFGPGTRLTVT.